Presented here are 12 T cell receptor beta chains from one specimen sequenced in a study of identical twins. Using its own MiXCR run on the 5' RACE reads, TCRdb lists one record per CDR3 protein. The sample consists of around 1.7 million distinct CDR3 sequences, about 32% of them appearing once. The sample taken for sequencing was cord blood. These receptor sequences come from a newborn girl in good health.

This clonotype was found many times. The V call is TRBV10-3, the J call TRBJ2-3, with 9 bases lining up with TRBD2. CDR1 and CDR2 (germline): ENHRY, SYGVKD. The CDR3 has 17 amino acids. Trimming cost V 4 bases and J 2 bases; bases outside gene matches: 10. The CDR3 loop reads CAISAPQTSGLTDTQYF. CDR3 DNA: TGTGCCATCAGTGCTCCTCAGACTAGCGGACTCACAGATACGCAGTATTTT.

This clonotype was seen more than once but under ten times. CDR3 sequence: CASSDSGQLNSPLHF. The CDR3 DNA is TGTGCCAGCAGTGACTCGGGACAGCTGAATTCACCCCTCCACTTT. The gene calls are TRBV25-1 and TRBJ1-6; TRBD1 matches 7 bases. From germline, CDR1 is MGHDK and CDR2 SYGVNS. With V trimmed by 3 bases and J by 7 bases, 6 bases remained unmatched. The CDR3 is 15 residues long.

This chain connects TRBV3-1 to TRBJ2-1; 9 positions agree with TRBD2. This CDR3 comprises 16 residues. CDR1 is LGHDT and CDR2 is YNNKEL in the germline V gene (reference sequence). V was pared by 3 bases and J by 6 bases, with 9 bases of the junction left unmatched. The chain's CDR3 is CASSQVPGTSFNEQFF. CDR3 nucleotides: TGTGCCAGCAGCCAGGTCCCCGGGACTAGCTTCAATGAGCAGTTCTTC.

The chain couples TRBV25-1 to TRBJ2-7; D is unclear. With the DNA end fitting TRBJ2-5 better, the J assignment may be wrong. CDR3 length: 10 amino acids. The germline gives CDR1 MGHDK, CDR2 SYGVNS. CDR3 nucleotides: TGTGCCAGCCGGGCGGAGACCCAGTACTTC. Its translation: CASRAETQYF.

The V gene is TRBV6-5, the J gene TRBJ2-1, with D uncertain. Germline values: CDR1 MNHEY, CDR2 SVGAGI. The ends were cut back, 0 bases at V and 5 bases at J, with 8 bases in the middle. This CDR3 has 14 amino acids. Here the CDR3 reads CASSYSFTNNEQFF. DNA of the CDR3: TGTGCCAGCAGTTACTCGTTCACCAACAATGAGCAGTTCTTC.

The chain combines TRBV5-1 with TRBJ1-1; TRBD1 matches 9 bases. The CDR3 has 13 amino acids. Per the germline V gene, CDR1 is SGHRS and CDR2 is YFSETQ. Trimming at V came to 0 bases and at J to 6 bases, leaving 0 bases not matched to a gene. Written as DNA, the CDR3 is TGCGCCAGCAGCTTGGGGGACAGGGCTGAAGCTTTCTTT. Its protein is CASSLGDRAEAFF.

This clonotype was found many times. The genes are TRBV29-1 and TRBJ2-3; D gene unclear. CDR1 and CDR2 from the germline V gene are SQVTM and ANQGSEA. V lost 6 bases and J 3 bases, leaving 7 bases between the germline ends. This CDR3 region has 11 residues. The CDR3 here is CSVGLTDTQYF. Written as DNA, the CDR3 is TGCAGCGTGGGATTGACAGATACGCAGTATTTT.

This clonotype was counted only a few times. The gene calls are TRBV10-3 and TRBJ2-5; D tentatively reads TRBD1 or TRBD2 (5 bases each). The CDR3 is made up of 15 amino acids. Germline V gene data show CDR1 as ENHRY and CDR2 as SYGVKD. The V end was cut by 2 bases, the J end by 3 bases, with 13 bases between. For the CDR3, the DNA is TGTGCCATCAGTGAGGTTCCGGGGCCCAAAGAGACCCAGTACTTC. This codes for CAISEVPGPKETQYF.

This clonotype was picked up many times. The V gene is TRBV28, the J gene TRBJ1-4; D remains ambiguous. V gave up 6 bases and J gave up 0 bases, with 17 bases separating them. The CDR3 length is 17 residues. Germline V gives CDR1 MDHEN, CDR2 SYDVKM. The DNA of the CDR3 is TGTGCCAGCAGACTTTCGGACGGTCCTGCAACTAATGAAAAACTGTTTTTT. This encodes CASRLSDGPATNEKLFF. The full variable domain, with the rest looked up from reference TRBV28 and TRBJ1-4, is DVKVTQSSRYLVKRTGEKVFLECVQDMDHENMFWYRQDPGLGLRLIYFSYDVKMKEKGDIPEGYSVSREKKERFSLILESASTNQTSMYLCASRLSDGPATNEKLFFGSGTQLSVL.

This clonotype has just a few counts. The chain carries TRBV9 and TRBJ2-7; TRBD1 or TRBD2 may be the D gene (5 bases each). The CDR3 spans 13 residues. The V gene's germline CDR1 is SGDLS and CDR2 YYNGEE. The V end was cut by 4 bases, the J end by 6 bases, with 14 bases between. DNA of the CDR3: TGTGCCAGCAGCACCTATCCGGGACCCGAGCAGTACTTC. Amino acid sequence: CASSTYPGPEQYF.

CDR3 in amino acids: CASSVVGTSGNEQFF. DNA for the CDR3: TGTGCCAGCAGCGTCGTCGGGACTAGCGGCAATGAGCAGTTCTTC. The chain joins TRBV28 to TRBJ2-1; 11 positions match TRBD2. V lost 6 bases to trimming and J lost 6 bases; unmatched junction nucleotides: 7. The CDR3 extends over 15 amino acids. Germline lookup yields CDR1 MDHEN and CDR2 SYDVKM.

In nucleotides, the CDR3 is TGTGCCAGCATCAGGGGGCGCGGTATATACAATGAGCAGTACTTC. The encoded protein is CASIRGRGIYNEQYF. V and J are TRBV12-3 or TRBV12-4 and TRBJ2-1; 8 positions agree with TRBD1. The DNA end favors TRBJ2-7, so the J call may be wrong. This CDR3 spans 15 amino acids.